This is a list of T cell receptor beta chains from one sample in a study of blood T cell repertoires in COVID-19. Data came from immunoSEQ multiplex PCR; TCRdb stores just in-frame clones and leaves some out. Of about 180,000 clones detected, approximately 81% appear once; the ten largest clones hold about 14%. The material sequenced was peripheral blood. Receptor source: a man aged 18 to 30 with active or convalescent COVID-19. CDR3s include the opening cysteine and the closing phenylalanine or tryptophan. D genes are given only for firm matches. Size tells how often a clone was seen (once, few, many) or the class of an expanded clone, and some rows leave it out.

J gene: TRBJ2-2
clone size: -
V gene: TRBV6-5
D gene: -
CDR3 protein: CASQAGSSTGELFF
CDR3 DNA: TGTGCCAGCCAGGCAGGGTCGAGCACCGGGGAGCTGTTTTTT

J gene: TRBJ1-5
clone size: -
V gene: TRBV27
D gene: -
CDR3 protein: CASSLLGGGQPQHF
CDR3 DNA: TGTGCCAGCAGTTTATTGGGGGGGGGCCAGCCCCAGCATTTT

J gene: TRBJ1-4
clone size: -
V gene: TRBV12-3/TRBV12-4
D gene: -
CDR3 protein: CASSFTTNEKLFF
CDR3 DNA: TGTGCCAGCAGTTTCACAACTAATGAAAAACTGTTTTTT

J gene: TRBJ1-4
clone size: -
V gene: TRBV12-3/TRBV12-4
D gene: -
CDR3 protein: CASSFETNEKLFF
CDR3 DNA: TGTGCCAGCAGTTTTGAGACTAATGAAAAACTGTTTTTT

J gene: TRBJ2-1
clone size: -
V gene: TRBV11-2
D gene: -
CDR3 protein: CASSYSGEQFF
CDR3 DNA: TGTGCCAGCAGTTATAGCGGTGAGCAGTTCTTC

J gene: TRBJ1-2
clone size: -
V gene: TRBV6-4
D gene: TRBD1
CDR3 protein: CASSQGAGGYTF
CDR3 DNA: TGTGCCAGCAGTCAGGGGGCAGGGGGCTACACCTTC

J gene: TRBJ2-5
clone size: -
V gene: TRBV2
D gene: -
CDR3 protein: CASTLWKQGLGVETQYF
CDR3 DNA: TGTGCCAGCACTTTATGGAAACAGGGCCTCGGGGTAGAGACCCAGTACTTC

J gene: TRBJ1-2
clone size: -
V gene: TRBV18
D gene: TRBD1
CDR3 protein: CASSPRLGQGGYGYTF
CDR3 DNA: TGTGCCAGCTCACCAAGGCTCGGACAGGGTGGCTATGGCTACACCTTC

J gene: TRBJ2-7
clone size: -
V gene: TRBV11-2
D gene: TRBD2
CDR3 protein: CASSPTSGGLYEQYF
CDR3 DNA: TGTGCCAGCAGCCCCACTAGCGGGGGACTCTACGAGCAGTACTTC

J gene: TRBJ2-1
clone size: -
V gene: TRBV11-1
D gene: TRBD2
CDR3 protein: CASSLVAGGKFF
CDR3 DNA: TGTGCCAGCAGCTTGGTAGCGGGAGGGAAGTTCTTC

J gene: TRBJ2-3
clone size: -
V gene: TRBV5-1
D gene: -
CDR3 protein: CASSHWAPGPDTQYF
CDR3 DNA: TGCGCCAGCAGCCATTGGGCCCCCGGTCCAGATACGCAGTATTTT

J gene: TRBJ1-5
clone size: -
V gene: TRBV4-2
D gene: TRBD1
CDR3 protein: CASSQDPGTGNQPQHF
CDR3 DNA: TGTGCCAGCAGCCAAGACCCCGGGACAGGCAATCAGCCCCAGCATTTT

J gene: TRBJ1-1
clone size: few
V gene: TRBV7-9
D gene: -
CDR3 protein: CASSFSGLTEAFF
CDR3 DNA: TGTGCCAGCAGCTTTTCAGGGTTGACTGAAGCTTTCTTT

J gene: TRBJ2-7
clone size: -
V gene: TRBV6-5
D gene: -
CDR3 protein: CASSPRQGPYEQYF
CDR3 DNA: TGTGCCAGCAGTCCCCGGCAGGGTCCCTACGAGCAGTACTTC

J gene: TRBJ2-3
clone size: -
V gene: TRBV19
D gene: TRBD1
CDR3 protein: CASSRTGSTDTQYF
CDR3 DNA: TGTGCCAGTAGTAGGACAGGGAGCACAGATACGCAGTATTTT

J gene: TRBJ2-7
clone size: -
V gene: TRBV3-1/TRBV3-2
D gene: -
CDR3 protein: CASSLLTREQYF
CDR3 DNA: TGTGCCAGCAGCCTCCTAACTAGGGAGCAGTACTTC

J gene: TRBJ2-3
clone size: -
V gene: TRBV5-4
D gene: TRBD1
CDR3 protein: CASSLGTGRPRTDTQYF
CDR3 DNA: TGTGCCAGCAGCTTAGGGACAGGGAGGCCCCGCACAGATACGCAGTATTTT

J gene: TRBJ2-1
clone size: -
V gene: TRBV28
D gene: -
CDR3 protein: CASSSTGTRGGDEQFF
CDR3 DNA: TGTGCCAGCAGCTCCACCGGGACAAGGGGCGGTGATGAGCAGTTCTTC

J gene: TRBJ2-5
clone size: few
V gene: TRBV4-2
D gene: TRBD1
CDR3 protein: CASSHPGRPGTGLGETQYF
CDR3 DNA: TGTGCCAGCAGCCACCCTGGCCGTCCCGGGACAGGGCTGGGAGAGACCCAGTACTTC

J gene: TRBJ2-3
clone size: -
V gene: TRBV5-1
D gene: TRBD1
CDR3 protein: CASSSGQGGTDTQYF
CDR3 DNA: TGCGCCAGCAGCTCGGGACAGGGTGGGACAGATACGCAGTATTTT

J gene: TRBJ2-7
clone size: -
V gene: TRBV2
D gene: -
CDR3 protein: CASKTGGYEQYF
CDR3 DNA: TGTGCCAGCAAAACCGGCGGGTACGAGCAGTACTTC

J gene: TRBJ2-1
clone size: -
V gene: TRBV4-1
D gene: -
CDR3 protein: CASSSLYNEQFF
CDR3 DNA: TGCGCCAGCAGCTCCCTGTACAATGAGCAGTTCTTC

J gene: TRBJ1-1
clone size: few
V gene: TRBV2
D gene: -
CDR3 protein: CASTSLRGNTEAFF
CDR3 DNA: TGTGCCAGCACCAGTCTACGGGGGAACACTGAAGCTTTCTTT

J gene: TRBJ2-1
clone size: -
V gene: TRBV9
D gene: TRBD2
CDR3 protein: CASSRSGVGGNEQFF
CDR3 DNA: TGTGCCAGCAGCCGGAGCGGGGTAGGAGGCAATGAGCAGTTCTTC

J gene: TRBJ2-3
clone size: once
V gene: TRBV3-1/TRBV3-2
D gene: -
CDR3 protein: CASSTQGTQYF
CDR3 DNA: TGTGCCAGCTCAACGCAGGGTACGCAGTATTTT

J gene: TRBJ2-7
clone size: -
V gene: TRBV10-1
D gene: -
CDR3 protein: CASSGQLSYEQYF
CDR3 DNA: TGCGCCAGCAGTGGACAGCTATCCTACGAGCAGTACTTC

J gene: TRBJ2-7
clone size: -
V gene: TRBV3-1/TRBV3-2
D gene: TRBD2
CDR3 protein: CASSLSSGPTYEQYF
CDR3 DNA: TGTGCCAGCAGCCTCTCTAGCGGGCCCACTTACGAGCAGTACTTC

J gene: TRBJ2-5
clone size: -
V gene: TRBV5-4
D gene: -
CDR3 protein: CASSSVAGPQETQYF
CDR3 DNA: TGTGCCAGCAGCTCTGTGGCGGGACCACAAGAGACCCAGTACTTC

J gene: TRBJ1-1
clone size: -
V gene: TRBV15
D gene: -
CDR3 protein: CATSPQVNTEAFF
CDR3 DNA: TGTGCCACCAGCCCCCAGGTAAACACTGAAGCTTTCTTT

J gene: TRBJ1-4
clone size: -
V gene: TRBV19
D gene: TRBD1
CDR3 protein: CASSDQLRDRSATNEKLFF
CDR3 DNA: TGTGCCAGTAGTGACCAGCTCCGGGACAGGAGTGCAACTAATGAAAAACTGTTTTTT

J gene: TRBJ1-1
clone size: -
V gene: TRBV18
D gene: -
CDR3 protein: CASSRQVSQNTEAFF
CDR3 DNA: TGTGCCAGCTCACGACAGGTTTCCCAGAACACTGAAGCTTTCTTT

J gene: TRBJ1-5
clone size: -
V gene: TRBV6-5
D gene: -
CDR3 protein: CASSRVYSNQPQHF
CDR3 DNA: TGTGCCAGCAGCAGGGTGTATAGCAATCAGCCCCAGCATTTT

J gene: TRBJ1-3
clone size: -
V gene: TRBV5-1
D gene: -
CDR3 protein: CASSLSRDSGNTIYF
CDR3 DNA: TGCGCCAGCAGCTTGTCTCGGGACTCTGGAAACACCATATATTTT

J gene: TRBJ1-2
clone size: -
V gene: TRBV19
D gene: TRBD1
CDR3 protein: CASSDPGQGNYGYTF
CDR3 DNA: TGTGCCAGTAGTGACCCGGGACAGGGAAACTATGGCTACACCTTC

J gene: TRBJ1-2
clone size: -
V gene: TRBV28
D gene: TRBD1
CDR3 protein: CASSTMDRTYGYTF
CDR3 DNA: TGTGCCAGCAGTACCATGGACAGGACCTATGGCTACACCTTC

J gene: TRBJ1-1
clone size: -
V gene: TRBV2
D gene: TRBD1
CDR3 protein: CASRTTGVVTEAFF
CDR3 DNA: TGTGCCAGCAGGACGACAGGGGTGGTCACTGAAGCTTTCTTT

J gene: TRBJ2-2
clone size: -
V gene: TRBV3-1/TRBV3-2
D gene: -
CDR3 protein: CASSQDQRDTGELFF
CDR3 DNA: TGTGCCAGCAGCCAAGATCAGAGGGACACCGGGGAGCTGTTTTTT

J gene: TRBJ2-7
clone size: few
V gene: TRBV7-2
D gene: TRBD2
CDR3 protein: CASSLANGGGYEQYF
CDR3 DNA: TGTGCCAGCAGCTTAGCGAACGGCGGGGGATACGAGCAGTACTTC

J gene: TRBJ1-2
clone size: -
V gene: TRBV20-1
D gene: TRBD1
CDR3 protein: CSARTGDGYTF
CDR3 DNA: TGCAGTGCTAGGACAGGGGATGGCTACACCTTC

J gene: TRBJ1-2
clone size: -
V gene: TRBV5-1
D gene: TRBD1
CDR3 protein: CASSDRDRVGYGYTF
CDR3 DNA: TGCGCCAGCAGCGACCGGGACAGGGTGGGCTATGGCTACACCTTC

J gene: TRBJ2-1
clone size: -
V gene: TRBV7-6
D gene: TRBD2
CDR3 protein: CASSLAGGALDEQFF
CDR3 DNA: TGTGCCAGCAGCTTAGCCGGGGGGGCGTTGGATGAGCAGTTCTTC

J gene: TRBJ2-1
clone size: -
V gene: TRBV19
D gene: -
CDR3 protein: CASSIPDRPDNEQFF
CDR3 DNA: TGTGCCAGTAGTATCCCTGACAGGCCAGACAATGAGCAGTTCTTC

J gene: TRBJ2-5
clone size: -
V gene: TRBV24-1
D gene: TRBD2
CDR3 protein: CATSDPGLATGETQYF
CDR3 DNA: TGTGCCACCAGTGACCCGGGACTAGCGACAGGAGAGACCCAGTACTTC

J gene: TRBJ2-7
clone size: -
V gene: TRBV6-1
D gene: TRBD2
CDR3 protein: CASSPGTSRMGQYF
CDR3 DNA: TGTGCCAGCAGCCCCGGGACTAGCAGAATGGGGCAGTACTTC

J gene: TRBJ1-3
clone size: -
V gene: TRBV29-1
D gene: TRBD1
CDR3 protein: CSAQQGALSGNTIYF
CDR3 DNA: TGCAGCGCTCAACAGGGGGCCCTCTCTGGAAACACCATATATTTT

J gene: TRBJ2-7
clone size: -
V gene: TRBV9
D gene: -
CDR3 protein: CASSVGPTVEQYF
CDR3 DNA: TGTGCCAGCAGCGTAGGTCCCACGGTAGAGCAGTACTTC

J gene: TRBJ2-2
clone size: few
V gene: TRBV7-2
D gene: -
CDR3 protein: CASSPYGGNRPGELFF
CDR3 DNA: TGTGCCAGCAGCCCGTACGGAGGGAACCGGCCCGGGGAGCTGTTTTTT

J gene: TRBJ2-2
clone size: -
V gene: TRBV11-2
D gene: -
CDR3 protein: CASSLDVRTGELFF
CDR3 DNA: TGTGCCAGCAGCTTAGATGTGCGCACCGGGGAGCTGTTTTTT

J gene: TRBJ1-6
clone size: -
V gene: TRBV28
D gene: TRBD1
CDR3 protein: CASSFTGTGSPLHF
CDR3 DNA: TGTGCCAGCAGTTTCACCGGGACAGGTTCACCCCTCCACTTT

J gene: TRBJ1-2
clone size: few
V gene: TRBV15
D gene: -
CDR3 protein: CATSRASRGGYTF
CDR3 DNA: TGTGCCACCAGCAGAGCCTCTCGAGGAGGCTACACCTTC

J gene: TRBJ2-7
clone size: -
V gene: TRBV20-1
D gene: -
CDR3 protein: CSAKTAYEQYF
CDR3 DNA: TGCAGTGCTAAAACAGCCTACGAGCAGTACTTC

J gene: TRBJ2-1
clone size: -
V gene: TRBV7-2
D gene: TRBD2
CDR3 protein: CASSLASLASSGSMNNEQFF
CDR3 DNA: TGTGCCAGCAGCTTAGCATCCCTGGCCTCCAGCGGGAGCATGAACAATGAGCAGTTCTTC

J gene: TRBJ2-1
clone size: -
V gene: TRBV5-1
D gene: -
CDR3 protein: CASSVAGQSSYNEQFF
CDR3 DNA: TGCGCCAGCAGCGTAGCGGGACAGAGCTCCTACAATGAGCAGTTCTTC

J gene: TRBJ1-2
clone size: -
V gene: TRBV7-9
D gene: TRBD1
CDR3 protein: CASSYGQATYGYTF
CDR3 DNA: TGTGCCAGCAGCTACGGACAGGCGACCTATGGCTACACCTTC

J gene: TRBJ1-2
clone size: -
V gene: TRBV10-2
D gene: TRBD1
CDR3 protein: CASSPTGQGKGYTF
CDR3 DNA: TGCGCCAGCAGTCCCACGGGACAGGGAAAAGGCTACACCTTC

J gene: TRBJ2-1
clone size: -
V gene: TRBV18
D gene: TRBD2
CDR3 protein: CASSLTSGRVGDEQFF
CDR3 DNA: TGTGCCAGCTCACTCACCAGCGGGAGGGTAGGCGATGAGCAGTTCTTC